This T cell receptor (beta chain) derives from a study of cytomegalovirus exposure and HLA in healthy donors. The CDR3 consists of 17 residues. Trimming took 8 bases from V and 2 from J; bases not matched to a gene: 17. The germline gives CDR1 MDHEN, CDR2 SYDVKM. The PCR was carried out with 60 Vbeta primers and 13 Jbeta primers. Measured with immunoSEQ multiplex PCR; TCRdb has only the in-frame clones, and not every one. The table shows about 100,000 clones, with approximately 76% occurring only once. Study observations and caveats: At a 0.05 false discovery rate, a later analysis found around 15,000 TCR beta sequences to be associated with HLA alleles.

A word on this clone: Its antigen is undetermined.

V usage is TRBV28 and J usage is TRBJ1-2; 7 bases agree with TRBD1. Sequences were obtained from PBMCs. The sequence was obtained from a woman aged 18-29 years in good health and CMV-seropositive. CDR3 sequence reads: CASGNPRQGWVNYGYTF. The CDR3 nucleotides are TGTGCCAGCGGAAACCCGAGACAGGGATGGGTCAACTATGGCTACACCTTC.